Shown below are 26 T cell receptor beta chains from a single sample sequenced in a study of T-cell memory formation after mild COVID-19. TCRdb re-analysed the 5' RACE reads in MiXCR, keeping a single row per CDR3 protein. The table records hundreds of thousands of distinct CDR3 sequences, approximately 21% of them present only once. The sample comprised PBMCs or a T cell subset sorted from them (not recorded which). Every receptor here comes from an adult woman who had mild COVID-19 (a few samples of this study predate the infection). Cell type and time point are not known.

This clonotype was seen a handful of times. CDR3 loop: CATEGQGARGQHF. Written as DNA, the CDR3 is TGTGCCACTGAGGGACAGGGGGCGAGGGGCCAGCATTTT. J is TRBJ1-5 and V is TRBV24-1; 12 nucleotides match TRBD1. The V gene's germline CDR1 is KGHDR and CDR2 SFDVKD. The CDR3 sequence is 13 residues long. V shed 10 bases, J shed 12 bases, and the junction held 9 bases outside the gene matches.

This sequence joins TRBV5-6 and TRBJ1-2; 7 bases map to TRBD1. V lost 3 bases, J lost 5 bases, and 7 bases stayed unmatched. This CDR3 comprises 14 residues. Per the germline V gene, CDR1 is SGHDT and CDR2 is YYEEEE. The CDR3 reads CASSWGDSSYGYTF. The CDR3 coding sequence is TGTGCCAGCAGCTGGGGGGACAGCTCGTATGGCTACACCTTC. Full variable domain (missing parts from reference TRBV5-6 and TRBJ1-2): DAGVTQSPTHLIKTRGQQVTLRCSPKSGHDTVSWYQQALGQGPQFIFQYYEEEERQRGNFPDRFSGHQFPNYSSELNVNALLLGDSALYLCASSWGDSSYGYTFGSGTRLTVV.

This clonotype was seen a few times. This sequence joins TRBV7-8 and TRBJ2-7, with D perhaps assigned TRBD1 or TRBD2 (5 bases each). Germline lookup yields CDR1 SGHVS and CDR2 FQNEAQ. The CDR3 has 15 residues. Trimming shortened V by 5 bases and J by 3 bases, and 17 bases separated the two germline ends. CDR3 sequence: CASSPSEGRDYEQYF. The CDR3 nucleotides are TGTGCCAGCAGCCCATCAGAGGGGCGCGACTACGAGCAGTACTTC. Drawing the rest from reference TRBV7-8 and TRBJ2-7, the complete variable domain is GAGVSQSPRYKVAKRGQDVALRCDPISGHVSLFWYQQALGQGPEFLTYFQNEAQLDKSGLPSDRFFAERPEGSVSTLKIQRTQQEDSAVYLCASSPSEGRDYEQYFGPGTRLTVT.

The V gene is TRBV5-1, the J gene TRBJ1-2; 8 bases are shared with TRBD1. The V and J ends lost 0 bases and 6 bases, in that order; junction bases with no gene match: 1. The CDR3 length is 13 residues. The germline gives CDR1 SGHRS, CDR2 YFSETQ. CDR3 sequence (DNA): TGCGCCAGCAGCTTGGAGGGACAGGATGGCTACACCTTC. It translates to CASSLEGQDGYTF.

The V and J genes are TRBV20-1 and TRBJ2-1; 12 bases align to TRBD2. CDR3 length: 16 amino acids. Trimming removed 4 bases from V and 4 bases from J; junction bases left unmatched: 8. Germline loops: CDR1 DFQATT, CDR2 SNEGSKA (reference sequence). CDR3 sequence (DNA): TGCAGTGCTATGGGACGGACTAGCGGGATTTACAATGAGCAGTTCTTC. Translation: CSAMGRTSGIYNEQFF.

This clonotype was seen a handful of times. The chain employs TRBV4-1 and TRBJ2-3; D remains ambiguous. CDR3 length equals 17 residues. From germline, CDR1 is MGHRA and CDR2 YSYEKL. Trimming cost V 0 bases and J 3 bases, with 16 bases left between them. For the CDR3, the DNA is TGCGCCAGCAGCCAAGAAGGGTCCGCTAGTTTGACAGATACGCAGTATTTT. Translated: CASSQEGSASLTDTQYF.

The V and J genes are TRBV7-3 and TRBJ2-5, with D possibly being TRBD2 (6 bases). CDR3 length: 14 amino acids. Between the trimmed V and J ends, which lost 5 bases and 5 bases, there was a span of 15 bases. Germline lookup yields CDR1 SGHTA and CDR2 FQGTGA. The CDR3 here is CASSRGWGEETQYF. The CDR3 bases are TGTGCCAGCAGCCGAGGGTGGGGGGAGGAGACCCAGTACTTC.

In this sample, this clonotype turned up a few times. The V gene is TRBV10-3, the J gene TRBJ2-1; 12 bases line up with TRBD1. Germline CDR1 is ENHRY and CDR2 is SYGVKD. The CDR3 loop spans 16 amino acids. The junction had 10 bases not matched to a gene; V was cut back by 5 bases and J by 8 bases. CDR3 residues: CAISRDRGRELDEQFF. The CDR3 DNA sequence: TGTGCCATCAGTCGGGACAGGGGGCGCGAATTGGATGAGCAGTTCTTC.

CDR3 bases: TGTGCCAGCAGTGAAAGGGGAGTTAACTATGGCTACACCTTC. Translated: CASSERGVNYGYTF. The gene calls are TRBV25-1 and TRBJ1-2, with a tentative D call TRBD1 (5 bases). The CDR3 has 14 amino acids. Germline CDR1 is MGHDK and CDR2 is SYGVNS. Trimming pared 2 bases from V and 1 base from J, leaving 8 bases between.

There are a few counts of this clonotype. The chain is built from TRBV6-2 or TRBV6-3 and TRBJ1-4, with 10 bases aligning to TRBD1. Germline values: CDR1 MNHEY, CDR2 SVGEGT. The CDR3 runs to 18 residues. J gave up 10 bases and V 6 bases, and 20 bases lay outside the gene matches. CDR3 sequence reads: CASRFMGQGMAMAGKLFF. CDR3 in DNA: TGTGCCAGCAGGTTCATGGGACAGGGGATGGCCATGGCCGGAAAACTGTTTTTT.

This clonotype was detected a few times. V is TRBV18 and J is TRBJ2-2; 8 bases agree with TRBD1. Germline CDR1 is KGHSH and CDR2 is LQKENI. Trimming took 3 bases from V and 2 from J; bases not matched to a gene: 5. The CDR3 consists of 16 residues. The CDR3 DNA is TGTGCCAGCTCACCGCTCGACAGGGGAAACACCGGGGAGCTGTTTTTT. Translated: CASSPLDRGNTGELFF.

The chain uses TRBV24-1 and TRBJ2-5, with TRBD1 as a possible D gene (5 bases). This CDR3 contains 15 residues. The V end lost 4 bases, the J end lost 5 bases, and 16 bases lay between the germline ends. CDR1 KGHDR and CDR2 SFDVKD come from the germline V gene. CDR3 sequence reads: CATSEAQGSWETQYF. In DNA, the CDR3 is TGTGCCACCAGTGAAGCTCAGGGCTCATGGGAGACCCAGTACTTC.

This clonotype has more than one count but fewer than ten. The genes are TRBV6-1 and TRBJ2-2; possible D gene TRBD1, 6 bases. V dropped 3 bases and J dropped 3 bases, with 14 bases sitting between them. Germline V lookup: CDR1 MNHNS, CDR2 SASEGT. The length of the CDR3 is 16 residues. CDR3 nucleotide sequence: TGTGCCAGCAGTGACCTGACAGGTAGAGACACCGGGGAGCTGTTTTTT. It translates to CASSDLTGRDTGELFF.

Written as DNA, the CDR3 is TGTGCCAGCTCACCGAGGGGGTTGCAGATCAATGAGCAGTTCTTC. This sequence encodes CASSPRGLQINEQFF. The V gene is TRBV18, the J gene TRBJ2-1; TRBD1 is a possible D gene (6 bases). Trimming removed 3 bases at V and 6 bases at J, with 15 bases between. The CDR3 extends over 15 amino acids. The germline CDR1 and CDR2 sequences are KGHSH and LQKENI.

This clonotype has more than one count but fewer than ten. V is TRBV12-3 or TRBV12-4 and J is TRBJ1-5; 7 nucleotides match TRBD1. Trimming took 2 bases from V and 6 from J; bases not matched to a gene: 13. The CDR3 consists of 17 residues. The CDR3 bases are TGTGCCAGCAGTTTATTAGGCCGCGTGAAGGGGGCTCAGCCCCAGCATTTT. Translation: CASSLLGRVKGAQPQHF.

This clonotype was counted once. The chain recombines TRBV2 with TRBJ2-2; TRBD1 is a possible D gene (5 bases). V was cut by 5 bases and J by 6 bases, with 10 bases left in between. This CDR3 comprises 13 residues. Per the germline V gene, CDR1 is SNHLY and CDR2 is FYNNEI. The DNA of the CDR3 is TGTGCCAGCAGTTATCAGGGCTCCGGGGAGCTGTTTTTT. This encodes CASSYQGSGELFF. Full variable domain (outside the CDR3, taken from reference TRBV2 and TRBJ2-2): EPEVTQTPSHQVTQMGQEVILRCVPISNHLYFYWYRQILGQKVEFLVSFYNNEISEKSEIFDDQFSVERPDGSNFTLKIRSTKLEDSAMYFCASSYQGSGELFFGEGSRLTVL.

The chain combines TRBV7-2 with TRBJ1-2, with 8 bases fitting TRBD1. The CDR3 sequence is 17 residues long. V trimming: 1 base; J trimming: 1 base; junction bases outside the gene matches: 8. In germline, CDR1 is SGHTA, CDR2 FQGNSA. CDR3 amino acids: CASSLDPQGAINYGYTF. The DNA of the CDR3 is TGTGCCAGCAGCTTAGATCCTCAGGGGGCCATTAACTATGGCTACACCTTC.

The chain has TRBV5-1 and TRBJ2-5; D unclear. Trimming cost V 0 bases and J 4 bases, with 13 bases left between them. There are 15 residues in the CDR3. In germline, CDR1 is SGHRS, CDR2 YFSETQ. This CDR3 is CASSLDRQARETQYF. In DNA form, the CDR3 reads TGCGCCAGCAGCTTGGACCGGCAGGCTAGAGAGACCCAGTACTTC.

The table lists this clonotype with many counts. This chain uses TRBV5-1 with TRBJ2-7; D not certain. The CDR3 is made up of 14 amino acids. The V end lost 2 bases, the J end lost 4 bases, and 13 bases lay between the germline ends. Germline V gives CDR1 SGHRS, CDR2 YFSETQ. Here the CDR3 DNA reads TGCGCCAGCAGCTTCTCCACCGGAGCTTACGAGCAGTACTTC. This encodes CASSFSTGAYEQYF.

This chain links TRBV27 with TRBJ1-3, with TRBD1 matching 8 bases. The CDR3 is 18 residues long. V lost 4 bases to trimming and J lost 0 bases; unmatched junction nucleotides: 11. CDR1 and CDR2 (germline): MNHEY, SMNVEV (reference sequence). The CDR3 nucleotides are TGTGCCAGCAGTTCCGGGACAGGTCGACTTTACTCTGGAAACACCATATATTTT. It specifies CASSSGTGRLYSGNTIYF.

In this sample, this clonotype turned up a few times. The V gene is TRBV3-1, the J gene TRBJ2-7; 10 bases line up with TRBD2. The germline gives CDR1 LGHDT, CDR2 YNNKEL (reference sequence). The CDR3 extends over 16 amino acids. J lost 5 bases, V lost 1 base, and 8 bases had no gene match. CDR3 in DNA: TGTGCCAGCAGCCAAGCTCAGCGGGGGGGCCGCCACGAGCAGTACTTC. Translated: CASSQAQRGGRHEQYF.

The chain's CDR3 is CSASRGTREGQETQYF. CDR3 nucleotide sequence: TGCAGTGCTAGTAGGGGGACACGGGAGGGTCAAGAGACCCAGTACTTC. This chain links TRBV20-1 with TRBJ2-5; TRBD2 aligns across 8 bases. There are 16 residues in the CDR3. Germline V gives CDR1 DFQATT, CDR2 SNEGSKA (reference sequence). V gave up 3 bases and J gave up 2 bases; unmatched junction bases: 11.

CDR3 residues: CASSRWQETQYF. In nucleotides, the CDR3 is TGTGCCAGCAGCCGGTGGCAAGAGACCCAGTACTTC. The gene calls are TRBV3-1 and TRBJ2-5, with D unclear. The CDR3 runs to 12 residues. With 4 bases removed from V and 2 bases from J, the gap between germline ends came to 5 bases. Looked up from germline, CDR1 is LGHDT and CDR2 is YNNKEL (reference sequence).

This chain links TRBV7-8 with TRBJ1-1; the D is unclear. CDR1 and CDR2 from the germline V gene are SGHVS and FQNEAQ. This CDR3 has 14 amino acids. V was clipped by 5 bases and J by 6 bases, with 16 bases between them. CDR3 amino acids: CASSNRPPPAEAFF. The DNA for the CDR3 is TGTGCCAGCAGCAATCGGCCCCCCCCGGCTGAAGCTTTCTTT.

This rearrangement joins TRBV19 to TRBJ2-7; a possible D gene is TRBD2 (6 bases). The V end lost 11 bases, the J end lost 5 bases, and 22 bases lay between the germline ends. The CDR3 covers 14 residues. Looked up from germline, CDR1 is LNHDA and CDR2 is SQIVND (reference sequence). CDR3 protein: CASSERDSGHEQYF. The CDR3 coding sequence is TGTGCCTCTTCCGAGAGGGACTCAGGCCACGAGCAGTACTTC.

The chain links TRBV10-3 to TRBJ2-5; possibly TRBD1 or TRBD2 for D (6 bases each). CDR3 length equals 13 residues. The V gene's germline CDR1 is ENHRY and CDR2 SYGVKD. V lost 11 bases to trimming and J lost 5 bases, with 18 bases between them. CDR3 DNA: TGTGCCTCTTCACGAACAGGGAGGGAGACCCAGTACTTC. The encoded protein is CASSRTGRETQYF.